This T cell receptor beta chain is drawn from a study of T cell changes during pregnancy in multiple sclerosis. Sequenced by immunoSEQ multiplex PCR; TCRdb stores in-frame clones only, minus some. In the table there are 28,000 or so clones, around 90% of which are singletons. CDR3 length: 14 amino acids. From germline, CDR1 is LNHNV and CDR2 YYDKDF (reference sequence). Unmatched junction bases numbered 4, after V lost 0 bases and J lost 6 bases. The sample in question was CD4+ T cells from peripheral blood mononuclear cells, obtained in the first trimester of pregnancy. This clonotype originated in a female donor in good health, enrolled as a control in a pregnancy study. This chain joins TRBV15 and TRBJ1-1; 7 bases map to TRBD1. The CDR3 protein is CATSRERQGAEAFF. DNA of the CDR3: TGTGCCACCAGCAGAGAGAGACAGGGAGCTGAAGCTTTCTTT.